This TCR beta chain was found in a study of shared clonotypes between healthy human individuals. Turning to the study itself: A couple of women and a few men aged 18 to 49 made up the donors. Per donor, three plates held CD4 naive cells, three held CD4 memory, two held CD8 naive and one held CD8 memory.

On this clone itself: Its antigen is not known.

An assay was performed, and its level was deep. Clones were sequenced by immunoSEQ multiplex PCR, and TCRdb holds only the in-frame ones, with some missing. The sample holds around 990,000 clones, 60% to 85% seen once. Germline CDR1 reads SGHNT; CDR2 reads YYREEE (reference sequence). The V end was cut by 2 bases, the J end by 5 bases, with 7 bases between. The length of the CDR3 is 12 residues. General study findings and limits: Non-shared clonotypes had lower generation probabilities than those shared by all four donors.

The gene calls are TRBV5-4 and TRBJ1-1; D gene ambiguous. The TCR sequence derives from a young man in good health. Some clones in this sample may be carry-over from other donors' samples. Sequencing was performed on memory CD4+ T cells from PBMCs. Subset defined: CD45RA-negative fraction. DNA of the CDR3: TGTGCCAGCAGCTTCGGGAATACTGAAGCTTTCTTT. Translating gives CASSFGNTEAFF.